The 2 T cell receptor beta chains below come from one sample, sequenced in a study of T cells in Graves' hyperthyroidism and ophthalmopathy. Template material for amplifying TCR beta CDR3 regions consisted of RNA transcripts. The TCR CDR3 was amplified in a first-round RT-PCR using the HTBI primer set. TCRdb fed the multiplex PCR reads into MiXCR, producing one record per CDR3 protein. The sample consists of roughly 500,000 distinct CDR3 sequences, 15% to 20% of them appearing once. The sample was blood. Receptors were obtained from a woman younger than 45 with Graves' ophthalmopathy.

Only one count was recorded for this clonotype. A much bigger clone sits one base away, suggesting this may be a read error. The gene calls are TRBV10-3 and TRBJ2-4; possible D gene TRBD1, 5 bases. Trimming took off 5 bases at V and 1 base at J, with 15 bases between the two ends. The CDR3 covers 16 residues. Per germline, CDR1 ENHRY and CDR2 SYGVKD. The CDR3 region is CAISNAGRVAKNIQYF. The CDR3 DNA sequence: TGTGCCATCAGTAACGCAGGGCGTGTGGCCAAAAACATTCAGTACTTC.

This clonotype was counted at least ten times. The rearrangement uses TRBV4-1 and TRBJ1-1; TRBD1 might be the D (5 bases). The length of the CDR3 is 15 residues. V dropped 1 base and J dropped 0 bases, with 9 bases sitting between them. Germline V gene lookup returns CDR1 MGHRA and CDR2 YSYEKL. CDR3 nucleotide sequence: TGCGCCAGCAGCCAAGGGACACAGATGAACACTGAAGCTTTCTTT. Translation gives CASSQGTQMNTEAFF.